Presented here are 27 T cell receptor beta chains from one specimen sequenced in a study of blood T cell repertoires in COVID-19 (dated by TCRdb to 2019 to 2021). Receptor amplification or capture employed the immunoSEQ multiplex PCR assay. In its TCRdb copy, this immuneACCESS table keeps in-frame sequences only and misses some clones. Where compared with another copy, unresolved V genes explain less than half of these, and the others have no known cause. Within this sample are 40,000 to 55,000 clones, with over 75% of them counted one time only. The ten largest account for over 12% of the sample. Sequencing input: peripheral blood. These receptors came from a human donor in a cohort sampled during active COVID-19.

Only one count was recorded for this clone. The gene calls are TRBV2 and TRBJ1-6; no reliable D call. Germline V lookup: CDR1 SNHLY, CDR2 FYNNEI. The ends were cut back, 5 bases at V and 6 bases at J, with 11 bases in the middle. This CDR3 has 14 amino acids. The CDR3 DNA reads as TGTGCCAGCAGTCGGACGGACTCTAATTCACCCCTCCACTTT. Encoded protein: CASSRTDSNSPLHF.

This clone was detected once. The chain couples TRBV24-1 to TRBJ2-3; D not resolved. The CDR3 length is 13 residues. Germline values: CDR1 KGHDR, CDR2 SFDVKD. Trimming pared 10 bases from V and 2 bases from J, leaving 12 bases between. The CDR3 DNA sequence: TGTGCCACTTCACTATACTCCACAGATACGCAGTATTTT. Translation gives CATSLYSTDTQYF.

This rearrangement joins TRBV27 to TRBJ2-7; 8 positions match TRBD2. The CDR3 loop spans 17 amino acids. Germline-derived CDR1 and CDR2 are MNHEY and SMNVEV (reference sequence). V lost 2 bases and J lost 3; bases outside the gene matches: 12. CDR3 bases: TGTGCCAGCAGTTTACGCCGGGGGGGCGGATCTGTCTACGAGCAGTACTTC. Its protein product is CASSLRRGGGSVYEQYF.

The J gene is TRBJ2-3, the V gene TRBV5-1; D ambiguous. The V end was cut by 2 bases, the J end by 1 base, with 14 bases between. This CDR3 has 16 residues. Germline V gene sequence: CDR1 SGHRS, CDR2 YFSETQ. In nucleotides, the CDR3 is TGCGCCAGCAGCTTAGGAGCCTTTGCGGGCACAGATACGCAGTATTTT. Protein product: CASSLGAFAGTDTQYF.

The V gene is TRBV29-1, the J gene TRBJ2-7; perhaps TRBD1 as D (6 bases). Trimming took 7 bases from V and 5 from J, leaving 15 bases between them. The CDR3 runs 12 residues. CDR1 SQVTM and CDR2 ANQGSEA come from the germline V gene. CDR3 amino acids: CSGGPGAHEQYF. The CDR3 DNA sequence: TGCAGCGGAGGTCCAGGGGCACACGAGCAGTACTTC.

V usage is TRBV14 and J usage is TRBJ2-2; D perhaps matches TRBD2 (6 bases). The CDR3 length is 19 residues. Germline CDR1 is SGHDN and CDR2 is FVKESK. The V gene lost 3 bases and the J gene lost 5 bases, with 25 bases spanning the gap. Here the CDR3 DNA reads TGTGCCAGCAGCCAGGAGGGGCAAAAACTAAGACTGAAGACCGGGGAGCTGTTTTTT. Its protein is CASSQEGQKLRLKTGELFF.

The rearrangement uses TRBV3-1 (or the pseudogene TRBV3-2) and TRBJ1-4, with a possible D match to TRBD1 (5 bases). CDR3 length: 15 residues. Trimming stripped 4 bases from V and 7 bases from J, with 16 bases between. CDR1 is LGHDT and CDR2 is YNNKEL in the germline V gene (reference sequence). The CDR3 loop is CASSPRQGESEKLFF. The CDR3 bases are TGTGCCAGCAGCCCACGGCAGGGTGAGAGTGAAAAACTGTTTTTT.

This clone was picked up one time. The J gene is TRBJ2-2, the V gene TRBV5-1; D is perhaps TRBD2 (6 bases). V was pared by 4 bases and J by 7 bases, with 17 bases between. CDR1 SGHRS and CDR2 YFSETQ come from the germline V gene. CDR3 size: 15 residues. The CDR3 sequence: CASSRARRGDGELFF. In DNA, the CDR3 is TGCGCCAGCAGCCGGGCTAGGAGGGGCGACGGGGAGCTGTTTTTT.

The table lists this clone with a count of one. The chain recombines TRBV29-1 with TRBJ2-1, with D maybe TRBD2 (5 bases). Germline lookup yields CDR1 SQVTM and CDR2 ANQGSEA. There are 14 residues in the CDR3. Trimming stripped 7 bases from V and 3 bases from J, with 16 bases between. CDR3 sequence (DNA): TGCAGCGAACGACCGAGCGGCAGCTACAATGAGCAGTTCTTC. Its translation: CSERPSGSYNEQFF.

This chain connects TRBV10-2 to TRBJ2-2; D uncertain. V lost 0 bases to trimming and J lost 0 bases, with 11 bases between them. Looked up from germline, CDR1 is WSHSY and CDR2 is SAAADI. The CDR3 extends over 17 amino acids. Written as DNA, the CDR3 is TGCGCCAGCAGTGAGTCGGTAGCTGACGCGAACACCGGGGAGCTGTTTTTT. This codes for CASSESVADANTGELFF.

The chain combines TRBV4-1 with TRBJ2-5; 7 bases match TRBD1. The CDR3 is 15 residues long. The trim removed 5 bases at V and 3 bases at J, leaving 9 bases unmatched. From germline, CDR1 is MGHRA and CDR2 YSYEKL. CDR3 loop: CASSKGQGQKETQYF. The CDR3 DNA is TGCGCCAGCAGCAAAGGCCAGGGACAGAAAGAGACCCAGTACTTC.

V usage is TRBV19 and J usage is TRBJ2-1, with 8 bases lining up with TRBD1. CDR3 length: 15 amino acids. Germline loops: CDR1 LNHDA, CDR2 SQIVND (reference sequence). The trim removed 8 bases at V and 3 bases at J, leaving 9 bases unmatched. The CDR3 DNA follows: TGTGCCAGTCGGAACAGGGGGGACTTCTACAATGAGCAGTTCTTC. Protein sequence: CASRNRGDFYNEQFF.

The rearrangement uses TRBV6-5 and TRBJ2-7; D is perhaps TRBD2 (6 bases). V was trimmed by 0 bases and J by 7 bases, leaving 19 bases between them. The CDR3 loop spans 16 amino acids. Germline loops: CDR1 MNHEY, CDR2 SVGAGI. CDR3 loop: CASSYSVLGDSWEQYF. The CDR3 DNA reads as TGTGCCAGCAGTTACTCGGTCCTGGGGGACTCTTGGGAGCAGTACTTC.

CDR3 in DNA: TGTGCCAGCAGCAAAAGAGGACTAGTGGGGGAGCTGTTTTTT. This sequence encodes CASSKRGLVGELFF. The V gene is TRBV6-2 or TRBV6-3, the J gene TRBJ2-2; 7 bases line up with TRBD2. This CDR3 contains 14 residues. Germline loops: CDR1 MNHEY, CDR2 SVGEGT. V dropped 6 bases and J dropped 8; count of bases not matched to a gene: 9.

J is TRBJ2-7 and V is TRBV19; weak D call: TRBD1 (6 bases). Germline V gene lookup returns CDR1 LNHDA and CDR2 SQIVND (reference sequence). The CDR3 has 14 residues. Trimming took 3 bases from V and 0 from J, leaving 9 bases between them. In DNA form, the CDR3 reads TGTGCCAGTAGTATTAGGGGGATCTCCTACGAGCAGTACTTC. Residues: CASSIRGISYEQYF.

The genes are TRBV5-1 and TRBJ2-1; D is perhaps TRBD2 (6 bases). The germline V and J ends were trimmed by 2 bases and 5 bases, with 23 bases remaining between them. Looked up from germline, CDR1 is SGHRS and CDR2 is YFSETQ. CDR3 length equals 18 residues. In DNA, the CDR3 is TGCGCCAGCAGCTTAATGAGGGGCACCATTGGAGGGCACAATGAGCAGTTCTTC. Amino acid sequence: CASSLMRGTIGGHNEQFF.

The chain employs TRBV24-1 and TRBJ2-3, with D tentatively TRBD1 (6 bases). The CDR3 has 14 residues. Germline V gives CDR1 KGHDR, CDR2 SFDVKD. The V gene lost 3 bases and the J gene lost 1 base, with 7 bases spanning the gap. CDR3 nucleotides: TGTGCCACCAGTGATCCAGGGGGCACAGATACGCAGTATTTT. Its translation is CATSDPGGTDTQYF.

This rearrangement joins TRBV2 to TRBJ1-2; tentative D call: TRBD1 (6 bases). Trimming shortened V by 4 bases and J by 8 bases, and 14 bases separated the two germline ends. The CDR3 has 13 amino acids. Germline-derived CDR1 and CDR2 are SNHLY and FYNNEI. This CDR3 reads CASSGGHVKGYTF. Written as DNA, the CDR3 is TGTGCCAGCAGTGGGGGACACGTGAAAGGCTACACCTTC.

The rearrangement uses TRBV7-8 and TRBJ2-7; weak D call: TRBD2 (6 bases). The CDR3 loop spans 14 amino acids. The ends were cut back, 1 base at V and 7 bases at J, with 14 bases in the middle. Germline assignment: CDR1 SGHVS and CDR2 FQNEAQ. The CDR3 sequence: CASSLGTIVGEQYF. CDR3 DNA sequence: TGTGCCAGCAGCTTAGGGACTATCGTAGGAGAGCAGTACTTC.

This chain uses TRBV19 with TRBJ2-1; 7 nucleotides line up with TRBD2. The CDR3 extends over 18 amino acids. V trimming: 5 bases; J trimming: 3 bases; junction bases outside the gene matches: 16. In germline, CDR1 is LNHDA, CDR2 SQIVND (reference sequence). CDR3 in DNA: TGTGCCAGTAGTCGTCTGGTTCTCGGGGAGGGCTTCTACAATGAGCAGTTCTTC. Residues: CASSRLVLGEGFYNEQFF.

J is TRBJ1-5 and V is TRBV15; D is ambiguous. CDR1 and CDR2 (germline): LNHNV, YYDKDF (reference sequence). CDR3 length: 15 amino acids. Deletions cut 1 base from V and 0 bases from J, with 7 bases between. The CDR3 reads CATSRGQASNQPQHF. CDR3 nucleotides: TGTGCCACCAGCAGAGGCCAGGCTAGCAATCAGCCCCAGCATTTT.

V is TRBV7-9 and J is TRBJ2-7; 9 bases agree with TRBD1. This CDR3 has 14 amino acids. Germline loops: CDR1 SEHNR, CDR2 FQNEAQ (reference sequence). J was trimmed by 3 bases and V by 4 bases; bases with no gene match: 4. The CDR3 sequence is CASSSPGQGYEQYF. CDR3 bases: TGTGCCAGCAGCTCTCCGGGACAGGGCTACGAGCAGTACTTC. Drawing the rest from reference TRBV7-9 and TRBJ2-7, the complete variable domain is DTGVSQNPRHKITKRGQNVTFRCDPISEHNRLYWYRQTLGQGPEFLTYFQNEAQLEKSRLLSDRFSAERPKGSFSTLEIQRTEQGDSAMYLCASSSPGQGYEQYFGPGTRLTVT.

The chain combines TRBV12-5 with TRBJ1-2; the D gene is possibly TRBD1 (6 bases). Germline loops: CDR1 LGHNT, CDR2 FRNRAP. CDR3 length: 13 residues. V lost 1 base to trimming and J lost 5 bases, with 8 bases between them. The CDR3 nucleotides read TGTGCTAGTGGTTTGGAACAGGGATATGGCTACACCTTC. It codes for CASGLEQGYGYTF. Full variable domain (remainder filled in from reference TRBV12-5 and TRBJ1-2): DARVTQTPRHKVTEMGQEVTMRCQPILGHNTVFWYRQTMMQGLELLAYFRNRAPLDDSGMPKDRFSAEMPDATLATLKIQPSEPRDSAVYFCASGLEQGYGYTFGSGTRLTVV.

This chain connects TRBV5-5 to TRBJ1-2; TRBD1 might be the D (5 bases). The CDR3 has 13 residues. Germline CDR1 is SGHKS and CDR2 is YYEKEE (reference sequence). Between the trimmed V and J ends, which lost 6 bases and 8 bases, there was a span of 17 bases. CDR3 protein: CASNINKRGGYTF. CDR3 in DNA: TGTGCCAGCAACATTAATAAACGGGGGGGCTACACCTTC.

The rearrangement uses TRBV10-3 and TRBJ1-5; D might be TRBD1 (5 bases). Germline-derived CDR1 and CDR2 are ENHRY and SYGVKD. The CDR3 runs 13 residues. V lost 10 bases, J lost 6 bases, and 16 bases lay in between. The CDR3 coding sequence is TGTGCCACCGCTGAGGGACTTGTTCAGCCCCAGCATTTT. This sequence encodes CATAEGLVQPQHF.

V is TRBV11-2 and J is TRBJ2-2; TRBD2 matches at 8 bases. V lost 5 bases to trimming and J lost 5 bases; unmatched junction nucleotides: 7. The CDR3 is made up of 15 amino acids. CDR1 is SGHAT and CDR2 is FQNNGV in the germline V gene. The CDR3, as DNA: TGTGCCAGCAGCAAGGCGGGAGGCCAGACCGGGGAGCTGTTTTTT. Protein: CASSKAGGQTGELFF.

CDR3 DNA sequence: TGTGCCAGCGGGCGGGGGGCGGCGGCCAAAAACATTCAGTACTTC. It codes for CASGRGAAAKNIQYF. The chain carries TRBV2 and TRBJ2-4; the match to TRBD2 covers 8 bases. CDR1 and CDR2 (germline): SNHLY, FYNNEI. J gave up 1 base and V 8 bases, and 7 bases lay outside the gene matches. This CDR3 has 15 residues.